A selection of T cell receptor beta chains follows, all from one sample in a study of blood T cell repertoires in COVID-19. The table came from immunoSEQ multiplex PCR; TCRdb's copy has only in-frame clones and leaves some out. The sample carries approximately 180,000 clones, roughly 87% recorded once. Sequencing was done on a sample of peripheral blood. The receptors derive from a man between 60 and 70 years old with active or convalescent COVID-19. Each CDR3 is given with its conserved first and last residue. The D gene is left open where the match is weak. Some rows have no size entry. The others give once, few or many, or a class for an expanded clone.

clone_size,j_call,d_call,v_call,cdr3_aa,cdr3_nt
-,TRBJ1-4,-,TRBV25-1,CASSGRGSNEKLFF,TGTGCCAGCAGTGGGCGGGGTAGTAATGAAAAACTGTTTTTT
-,TRBJ2-3,-,TRBV19,CASTQGGSDTQYF,TGTGCCAGTACGCAGGGGGGCAGCGATACGCAGTATTTT
few,TRBJ1-2,-,TRBV2,CASSELQGYGYTF,TGTGCCAGCAGCGAACTACAGGGATATGGCTACACCTTC
-,TRBJ1-3,-,TRBV11-2,CASSLGAGIPGNTIYF,TGTGCCAGCAGCTTAGGTGCAGGGATCCCTGGAAACACCATATATTTT
once,TRBJ1-5,TRBD1,TRBV27,CASSLQGWQPQHF,TGTGCCAGCAGCTTACAGGGGTGGCAGCCCCAGCATTTT
-,TRBJ1-1,-,TRBV7-8,CASSLRNGAFLTEAFF,TGTGCCAGCAGCTTGCGGAACGGAGCGTTCTTAACTGAAGCTTTCTTT
-,TRBJ1-6,-,TRBV12-3/TRBV12-4,CASSFTGNSPLHF,TGTGCCAGCAGTTTTACAGGGAATTCACCCCTCCACTTT
-,TRBJ1-4,-,TRBV4-2,CASSQDRRSEKLFF,TGTGCCAGCAGCCAAGATCGGCGGTCGGAAAAACTGTTTTTT
once,TRBJ1-1,-,TRBV3-1/TRBV3-2,CASSQGGVDTEAFF,TGTGCCAGCAGCCAAGGGGGCGTGGACACTGAAGCTTTCTTT
-,TRBJ2-1,-,TRBV24-1,CATKGLDGGEQFF,TGTGCCACCAAGGGACTCGACGGGGGTGAGCAGTTCTTC
-,TRBJ2-2,-,TRBV11-2,CASSLVPEATGELFF,TGTGCCAGCAGCTTAGTACCTGAGGCCACCGGGGAGCTGTTTTTT
-,TRBJ2-3,-,TRBV30,CAWSVMSITDTQYF,TGTGCCTGGAGTGTAATGTCTATCACAGATACGCAGTATTTT
once,TRBJ2-3,-,TRBV7-9,CASSTDRRTDTQYF,TGTGCCAGCAGCACCGACAGACGCACAGATACGCAGTATTTT
once,TRBJ1-4,TRBD1,TRBV5-1,CASSLTGGDATNEKLFF,TGCGCCAGCAGCTTGACAGGGGGTGATGCAACTAATGAAAAACTGTTTTTT
-,TRBJ2-7,-,TRBV10-3,CAIRDSSYEQYF,TGTGCCATCAGGGACAGCTCCTACGAGCAGTACTTC
-,TRBJ1-2,-,TRBV7-9,CASSPLGAGYGYTF,TGTGCCAGCAGCCCTTTGGGGGCTGGATATGGCTACACCTTC
-,TRBJ1-2,TRBD1,TRBV19,CASSITDRTGKGYGYTF,TGTGCCAGTAGTATAACCGATCGGACAGGGAAGGGCTATGGCTACACCTTC
-,TRBJ2-1,-,TRBV5-5,CASSLGVPYNEQFF,TGTGCCAGCAGCTTAGGAGTTCCCTACAATGAGCAGTTCTTC
-,TRBJ1-2,TRBD1,TRBV28,CASCITGTERTGYTF,TGTGCCAGCTGTATAACCGGGACAGAAAGAACCGGCTACACCTTC
-,TRBJ2-2,TRBD1,TRBV12-5,CASGLGTGGFSGELFF,TGTGCTAGTGGTTTGGGGACAGGGGGGTTTTCCGGGGAGCTGTTTTTT
-,TRBJ1-3,TRBD1,TRBV5-1,CASSLGQGVDTIYF,TGCGCCAGCAGCTTGGGACAGGGGGTGGACACCATATATTTT
-,TRBJ2-2,-,TRBV11-1,CASSFRDLNTGELFF,TGTGCCAGCAGCTTCCGGGATCTGAACACCGGGGAGCTGTTTTTT
-,TRBJ1-1,-,TRBV3-1/TRBV3-2,CASAKLSGGEAFF,TGTGCCAGCGCGAAACTAAGCGGGGGTGAAGCTTTCTTT
-,TRBJ1-6,TRBD1,TRBV5-4,CASAVLGTESNSPLHF,TGTGCCAGCGCCGTCCTCGGGACAGAAAGTAATTCACCCCTCCACTTT
once,TRBJ1-2,TRBD1,TRBV7-9,CASSLTGGAEGYTF,TGTGCCAGCAGCTTGACAGGGGGCGCGGAGGGCTACACCTTC
-,TRBJ2-7,-,TRBV2,CASSITASYEQYF,TGTGCCAGCAGTATAACAGCCTCCTACGAGCAGTACTTC
-,TRBJ1-6,TRBD1,TRBV27,CASRPGGSNSPLHF,TGTGCCAGCAGGCCAGGGGGGTCAAATTCACCCCTCCACTTT
-,TRBJ1-1,-,TRBV4-2,CASSPGQRHPEAFF,TGTGCCAGCAGCCCGGGACAAAGGCATCCTGAAGCTTTCTTT
once,TRBJ2-7,-,TRBV29-1,CSVEGGDNEQYF,TGCAGCGTTGAGGGAGGGGACAACGAGCAGTACTTC
-,TRBJ2-3,TRBD1,TRBV15,CATSSVRDRGGDTQYF,TGTGCCACCAGCAGCGTGAGGGACAGGGGGGGTGATACGCAGTATTTT
-,TRBJ2-1,TRBD1,TRBV7-9,CASSLAGTGINEQFF,TGTGCCAGCAGCTTAGCCGGGACAGGGATCAATGAGCAGTTCTTC
-,TRBJ2-5,TRBD1,TRBV5-1,CASSPDRGKETQYF,TGCGCCAGCAGCCCGGACAGGGGCAAAGAGACCCAGTACTTC
-,TRBJ1-4,-,TRBV2,CASSDEDRSYRIF,TGTGCCAGCAGTGATGAGGACAGAAGTTATCGGATTTTT